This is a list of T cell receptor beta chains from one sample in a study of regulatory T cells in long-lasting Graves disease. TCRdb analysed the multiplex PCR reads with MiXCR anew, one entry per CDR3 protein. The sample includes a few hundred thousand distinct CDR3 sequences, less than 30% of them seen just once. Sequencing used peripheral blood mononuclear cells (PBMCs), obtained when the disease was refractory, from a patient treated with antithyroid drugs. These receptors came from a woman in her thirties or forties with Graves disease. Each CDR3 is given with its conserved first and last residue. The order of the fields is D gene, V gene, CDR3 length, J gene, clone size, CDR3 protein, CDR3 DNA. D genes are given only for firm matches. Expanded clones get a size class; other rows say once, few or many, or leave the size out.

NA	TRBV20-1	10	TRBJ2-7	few	CGIRVHEQYF	TGCGGTATCAGGGTCCACGAGCAGTACTTC
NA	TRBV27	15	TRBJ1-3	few	CASSRLYPSGNTIYF	TGTGCCAGCAGTAGACTGTATCCCTCTGGAAACACCATATATTTT
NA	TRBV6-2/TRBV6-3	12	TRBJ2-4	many	CASSYSRNIQYF	TGTGCCAGCAGTTACTCGAGAAACATTCAGTACTTC
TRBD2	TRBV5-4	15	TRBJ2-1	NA	CASSLEPSGSNEQFF	TGTGCCAGCAGCTTAGAACCTAGCGGGAGTAATGAGCAGTTCTTC
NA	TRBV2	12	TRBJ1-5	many	CASSGPDQPQHF	TGTGCCAGCAGTGGTCCAGATCAGCCCCAGCATTTT
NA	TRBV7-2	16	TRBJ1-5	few	CASSLAGGRSNQPQHF	TGTGCCAGCAGCTTAGCGGGGGGTAGGAGCAATCAGCCCCAGCATTTT
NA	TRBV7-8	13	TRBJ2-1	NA	CASSFITANEQFF	TGTGCCAGCAGCTTTATTACCGCCAATGAGCAGTTCTTC
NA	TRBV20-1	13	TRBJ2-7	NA	CSAREPDTYEQYF	TGCAGTGCTAGAGAGCCGGATACCTACGAGCAGTACTTC
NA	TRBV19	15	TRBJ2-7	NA	CASSTQADFWDEQYF	TGTGCCAGTAGTACCCAGGCAGACTTTTGGGACGAGCAGTACTTC
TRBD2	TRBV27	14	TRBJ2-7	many	CASSSPLAAYEQYF	TGTGCCAGCAGTTCGCCGCTAGCGGCCTACGAGCAGTACTTC
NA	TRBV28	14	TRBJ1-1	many	CASSLLGTDTEAFF	TGTGCCAGCAGTTTATTGGGCACCGACACTGAAGCTTTCTTT
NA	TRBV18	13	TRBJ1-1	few	CASSPGQINEAFF	TGTGCCAGCTCACCAGGACAGATAAATGAAGCTTTCTTT
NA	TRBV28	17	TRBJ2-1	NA	CASSAWTGRVSYNEQFF	TGTGCCAGCAGTGCCTGGACAGGGAGGGTTTCCTACAATGAGCAGTTCTTC
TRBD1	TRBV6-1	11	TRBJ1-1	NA	CASNQGAAAFF	TGTGCCAGCAACCAGGGGGCCGCGGCTTTCTTT
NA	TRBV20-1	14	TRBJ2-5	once	CSANVQGGQETQYF	TGCAGTGCCAATGTCCAGGGCGGCCAAGAGACCCAGTACTTC
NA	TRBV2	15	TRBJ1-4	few	CASSLVGGINEKLFF	TGTGCCAGCAGCTTGGTCGGCGGAATAAATGAAAAACTGTTTTTT
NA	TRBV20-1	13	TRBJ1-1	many	CSAVQGGRTEAFF	TGCAGTGCTGTGCAGGGCGGTAGGACTGAAGCTTTCTTT
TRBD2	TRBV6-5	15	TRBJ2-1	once	CASSYRVAGDHEQFF	TGTGCCAGCAGTTACAGGGTAGCGGGAGACCATGAGCAGTTCTTC
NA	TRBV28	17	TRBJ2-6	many	CAIQIGPKGAGANVLTF	TGTGCCATCCAAATCGGGCCAAAGGGGGCTGGGGCCAACGTCCTGACTTTC
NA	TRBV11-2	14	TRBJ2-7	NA	CASSSRGSWYEQYF	TGTGCCAGCAGTTCTCGTGGGTCTTGGTATGAGCAGTACTTC
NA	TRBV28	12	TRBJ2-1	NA	CASRQLGHEQFF	TGTGCCAGCAGGCAACTAGGACATGAGCAGTTCTTC
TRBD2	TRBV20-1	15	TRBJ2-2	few	CSAKGLAPDTGELFF	TGCAGTGCAAAGGGACTAGCCCCGGACACCGGGGAGCTGTTTTTT
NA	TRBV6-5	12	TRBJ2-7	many	CASSLGYYEQYF	TGTGCCAGCAGTTTGGGATACTACGAGCAGTACTTC
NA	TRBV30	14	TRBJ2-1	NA	CAWRGGSSYNEQFF	TGTGCCTGGAGAGGAGGGAGCTCCTACAATGAGCAGTTCTTC
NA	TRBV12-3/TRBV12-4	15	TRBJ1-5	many	CASSPIGNSNQPQHF	TGTGCCAGCAGCCCTATAGGGAATAGCAATCAGCCCCAGCATTTT
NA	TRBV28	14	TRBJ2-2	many	CASRASYGPGELFF	TGTGCCAGCAGGGCTAGCTACGGCCCCGGGGAGCTGTTTTTT
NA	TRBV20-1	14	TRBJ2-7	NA	CSARDSGRGYEQYF	TGCAGTGCTAGAGATTCCGGGAGAGGCTACGAGCAGTACTTC
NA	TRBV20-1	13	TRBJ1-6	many	CSARGGYGSPLHF	TGCAGTGCTAGAGGGGGTTACGGTTCACCCCTCCACTTT
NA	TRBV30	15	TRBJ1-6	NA	CAWSRQRLYNSPLHF	TGTGCCTGGAGTCGGCAGCGTCTTTACAATTCACCCCTCCACTTT
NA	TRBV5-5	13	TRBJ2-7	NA	CASRWSSSGEQYF	TGTGCCAGCAGGTGGTCCTCCTCCGGCGAGCAGTACTTC
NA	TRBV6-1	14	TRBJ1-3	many	CATGQMSSGNTIYF	TGTGCCACTGGACAGATGAGCTCTGGAAACACCATATATTTT
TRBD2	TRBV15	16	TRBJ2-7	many	CATSPGVAGEGYEQYF	TGTGCCACCAGCCCGGGGGTAGCGGGAGAAGGCTACGAGCAGTACTTC
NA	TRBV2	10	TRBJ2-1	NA	CVSPYNEQFF	TGTGTCAGTCCTTACAATGAGCAGTTCTTC
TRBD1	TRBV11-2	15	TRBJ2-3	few	CASSFRDRAVDTQYF	TGTGCCAGCAGCTTTCGGGACAGGGCCGTAGATACGCAGTATTTT
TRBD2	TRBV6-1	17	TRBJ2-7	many	CASSERGNKYLAYEQYF	TGTGCCAGCAGTGAGCGGGGGAATAAATATTTGGCCTACGAGCAGTACTTC
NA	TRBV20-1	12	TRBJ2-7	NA	CSAVGGSCEQYF	TGCAGTGCCGTAGGGGGGTCCTGCGAGCAGTACTTC
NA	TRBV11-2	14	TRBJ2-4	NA	CASSLGHGMDIQYF	TGTGCCAGCAGCTTAGGACACGGGATGGACATTCAGTACTTC
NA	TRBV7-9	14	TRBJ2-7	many	CASSLRGGDYEQYF	TGTGCCAGCAGCTTAAGAGGCGGTGACTACGAGCAGTACTTC
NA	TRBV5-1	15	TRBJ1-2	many	CASSLEGRVDYGYTF	TGCGCCAGCAGCTTGGAGGGCAGGGTAGACTATGGCTACACCTTC
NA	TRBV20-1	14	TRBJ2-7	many	CSARDSPGRYEQYF	TGCAGTGCTAGAGATTCCCCGGGAAGGTACGAGCAGTACTTC
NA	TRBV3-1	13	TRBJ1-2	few	CASSQAGEGGYTF	TGTGCCAGCAGCCAAGCTGGGGAAGGCGGCTACACCTTC
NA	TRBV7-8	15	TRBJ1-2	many	CASSLPSDSSGGYTF	TGTGCCAGCAGCTTACCTTCTGACAGTTCCGGTGGCTACACCTTC